This T cell receptor beta chain was identified in a study of cytomegalovirus exposure and HLA in healthy donors. Points from the study as a whole: In a later analysis, several top co-occurrence clusters appeared linked to parvovirus B19, influenza, CMV and Epstein-Barr virus.

In regard to this clone: Its antigen is unknown.

The PCR ran on 60 Vbeta and 13 Jbeta primers. Sequencing was performed with immunoSEQ multiplex PCR; in TCRdb, only in-frame clones are kept and a portion is missing. The sample includes 200,000 to 250,000 clones, approximately 82% of them seen just once. The CDR3 has 18 amino acids. Between the trimmed V and J ends, which lost 1 base and 8 bases, there was a span of 21 bases. Germline V gene lookup returns CDR1 LGHNA and CDR2 YSLEER. The source material was PBMCs. The chain has TRBV4-3 and TRBJ1-6; TRBD1 is a possible D gene (6 bases). The source of this sequence is a woman aged 40 to 55 in good health and CMV-seronegative. CDR3 residues: CASSQAGGGGLWDSPLHF. For the CDR3, the DNA is TGCGCCAGCAGCCAAGCTGGGGGGGGCGGTCTATGGGATTCACCCCTCCACTTT.